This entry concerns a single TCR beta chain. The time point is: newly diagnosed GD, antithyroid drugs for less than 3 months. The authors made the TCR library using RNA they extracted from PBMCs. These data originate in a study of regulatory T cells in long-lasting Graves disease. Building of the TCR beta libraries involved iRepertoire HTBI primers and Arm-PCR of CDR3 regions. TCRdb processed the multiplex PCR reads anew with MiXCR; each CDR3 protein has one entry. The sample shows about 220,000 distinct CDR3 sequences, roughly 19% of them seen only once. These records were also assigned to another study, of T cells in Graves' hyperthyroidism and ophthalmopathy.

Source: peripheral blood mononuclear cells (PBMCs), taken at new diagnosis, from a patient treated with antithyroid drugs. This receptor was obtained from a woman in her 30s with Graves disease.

The CDR3 is CASSTIDKGYPEAFF. The CDR3 DNA sequence: TGTGCCAGCTCAACTATCGATAAGGGGTACCCTGAAGCTTTCTTT. This chain uses TRBV18 with TRBJ1-1; maybe TRBD1 (5 bases). Germline values: CDR1 KGHSH, CDR2 LQKENI. V dropped 5 bases and J dropped 6 bases, with 19 bases sitting between them. CDR3 size: 15 residues.